This T cell receptor beta chain was retrieved from a study of OX40 agonist ivuxolimab in advanced cancers. About the study: Patients assigned to dose escalation were diagnosed with hepatocellular carcinoma, melanoma, renal cell or head and neck cancer. Overall study results and limits: Antigen specificity was not determined for the expanded peripheral T cells.

V dropped 5 bases and J dropped 7; count of bases not matched to a gene: 5. The CDR3 spans 14 residues. In germline, CDR1 is MGHRA, CDR2 YSYEKL. Sequenced by immunoSEQ multiplex PCR; TCRdb stores in-frame clones only, minus some. Seen here are approximately 10,000 clones, approximately 80% observed once, and the top ten hold roughly 13%. With respect to this clone: Its antigen is currently unknown.

This chain joins TRBV4-1 and TRBJ2-2, with TRBD1 matching 9 bases. This receptor was identified in an adult with an advanced solid tumor such as melanoma, head and neck, liver or kidney cancer. The sequencing used CD4+ or CD8+ T cells sorted from blood, collected in a trial of the OX40 agonist ivuxolimab. The CDR3 is CASSSQGAGGELFF. The CDR3 DNA reads TGCGCCAGCAGCTCACAGGGGGCGGGCGGGGAGCTGTTTTTT.